The next 6 T cell receptor beta chains were all read from a single sample in a study of control samples from healthy donors and cancer patients. Clones were read by immunoSEQ multiplex PCR, and TCRdb kept only the in-frame ones, dropping some. Counted here are about 110,000 clones, just under 85% occurring once; the ten biggest clones make up 6.5%. The sequenced material came from blood. Receptors originate from a man aged 18 to 29 in good health.

This clone has just one count. This chain links TRBV28 with TRBJ2-7; D unclear. V gave up 4 bases and J gave up 4 bases, with 5 bases separating them. The CDR3 consists of 11 residues. Germline V gene sequence: CDR1 MDHEN, CDR2 SYDVKM. CDR3 sequence: CASSYTYEQYF. For the CDR3, the DNA is TGTGCCAGCAGTTATACGTACGAGCAGTACTTC.

The rearrangement links TRBV7-6 to TRBJ1-3; a weak D match, TRBD1 (5 bases). The CDR3 length is 18 residues. V lost 0 bases to trimming and J lost 3 bases, with 18 bases between them. In germline, CDR1 is SGHVS, CDR2 FNYEAQ. CDR3 sequence reads: CASSLADGWGAGGNTIYF. Here the CDR3 DNA reads TGTGCCAGCAGCTTAGCGGATGGCTGGGGCGCGGGTGGAAACACCATATATTTT.

As concerns this clone: Within the sample, other DNA sequences also encode this same CDR3. The chain couples TRBV6-6 to TRBJ2-5; no definite D call. This CDR3 has 13 residues. Germline lookup yields CDR1 MNHNY and CDR2 SVGAGI (reference sequence). The V and J ends lost 3 bases and 2 bases respectively, with 7 bases between them. The CDR3 here is CASSYYRQETQYF. DNA for the CDR3: TGTGCCAGCAGTTATTATCGACAAGAGACCCAGTACTTC.

This clone has more than one count but fewer than ten. This rearrangement joins TRBV4-2 to TRBJ2-1, with unresolved D. CDR3 size: 15 residues. Germline V gives CDR1 LGHNA, CDR2 YNFKEQ. V shed 4 bases and J shed 2 bases, with 12 bases lying between them. The CDR3 here is CASSPTRRAYNEQFF. DNA of the CDR3: TGTGCCAGCAGCCCCACAAGAAGAGCCTACAATGAGCAGTTCTTC.

The chain joins TRBV13 to TRBJ2-5, with TRBD1 matching over 10 bases. Looked up from germline, CDR1 is PRHDT and CDR2 is FYEKMQ (reference sequence). J lost 4 bases, V lost 5 bases, and 7 bases had no gene match. The CDR3 is 15 residues long. CDR3: CASSKGQGRAETQYF. CDR3 DNA: TGTGCCAGCAGCAAGGGACAGGGGAGGGCAGAGACCCAGTACTTC.

This chain connects TRBV6-2 or TRBV6-3 to TRBJ2-2; D not resolved. Germline assignment: CDR1 MNHEY and CDR2 SVGEGT. This CDR3 region has 12 residues. V was cut by 4 bases and J by 3 bases, with 3 bases left in between. CDR3 loop: CASSSDTGELFF. DNA of the CDR3: TGTGCCAGCAGTTCCGACACCGGGGAGCTGTTTTTT.